The 6 T cell receptor beta chains below were found in one sample sequenced in a study of CD8 T cells in Susac syndrome. Roughly 0.45 to 1 ug RNA was reverse transcribed with random hexamers. TCRdb fed the immunoSEQ multiplex PCR reads into MiXCR, producing one record per CDR3 protein. The sample carries about 150,000 distinct CDR3 sequences, approximately 96% recorded once. Sequencing was done on a sample of CD4+ T cells from PBMCs. Receptor source: a human donor with Susac syndrome.

This rearrangement joins TRBV7-9 to TRBJ2-3; tentatively, D is TRBD2 (6 bases). The CDR3 totals 15 residues. The V and J ends lost 0 bases and 4 bases respectively, with 11 bases between them. Germline V gene lookup returns CDR1 SEHNR and CDR2 FQNEAQ (reference sequence). In DNA form, the CDR3 reads TGTGCCAGCAGCTTAGCGGAGGGGCAGGCAGATACGCAGTATTTT. Protein product: CASSLAEGQADTQYF.

The V call is TRBV3-1, the J call TRBJ2-7, with a weak D call TRBD1 (6 bases). The germline V and J ends were trimmed by 1 base and 2 bases, with 12 bases remaining between them. Germline CDR1 LGHDT, CDR2 YNNKEL (reference sequence). There are 15 residues in the CDR3. CDR3 in amino acids: CASSQVWDTTYEQYF. The CDR3 DNA reads as TGTGCCAGCAGCCAAGTGTGGGACACCACCTACGAGCAGTACTTC.

The genes are TRBV28 and TRBJ2-5; 7 nucleotides align to TRBD1. V trimming: 5 bases; J trimming: 4 bases; junction bases outside the gene matches: 1. Germline CDR1 and CDR2: MDHEN and SYDVKM. The length of the CDR3 is 12 residues. The CDR3 protein is CASSRTGETQYF. Here the CDR3 DNA reads TGTGCCAGCAGTCGGACAGGAGAGACCCAGTACTTC.

The J gene is TRBJ2-4, the V gene TRBV4-1, with TRBD2 matching 9 bases. CDR3 size: 16 residues. Germline trimming cut 2 bases from V and 2 bases from J; bases unmatched to any gene: 4. Germline V gene data show CDR1 as MGHRA and CDR2 as YSYEKL. The CDR3 DNA is TGCGCCAGCAGCCAATTAGCGGGAGTTTCCAAAAACATTCAGTACTTC. This codes for CASSQLAGVSKNIQYF.

This chain joins TRBV5-4 and TRBJ2-1; D is unresolved. V shed 0 bases and J shed 2 bases, with 9 bases lying between them. This CDR3 is built from 15 residues. Germline CDR1 is SGHNT and CDR2 is YYREEE (reference sequence). CDR3 DNA: TGTGCCAGCAGCTTGGGCTCCTCTACCTACAATGAGCAGTTCTTC. Its protein is CASSLGSSTYNEQFF.

The chain recombines TRBV5-4 with TRBJ2-2; 10 bases fit TRBD2. The V gene's germline CDR1 is SGHNT and CDR2 YYREEE (reference sequence). The V segment lost 3 bases and the J segment 2 bases; nucleotides outside the gene matches: 1. CDR3 size: 15 residues. The CDR3 sequence is CASSWTSGNTGELFF. The CDR3, as DNA: TGTGCCAGCAGCTGGACTAGCGGAAACACCGGGGAGCTGTTTTTT.